This entry describes one T cell receptor (beta chain). Its specificity is unknown. This sample stems from a study of radiotherapy plus CTLA-4 blockade in lung cancer. Germline V gene data show CDR1 as KGHSH and CDR2 as LQKENI. This CDR3 is built from 15 residues. Trimming took off 3 bases at V and 4 bases at J, with 15 bases between the two ends. Study-level points and caveats: According to reports, early shifts in blood T cell clones, alongside interferon-beta, forecast response most accurately.

Here immunoSEQ multiplex PCR was the method, and the copy in TCRdb shows in-frame clones only, minus some. The sample yields tens of thousands of clones, 65% to 80% seen once. V usage is TRBV18 and J usage is TRBJ1-2; possible D gene TRBD1, 6 bases. The sequence derives from a human donor with non-small cell lung cancer who had stable disease on radiotherapy plus ipilimumab. Sequences were derived from peripheral blood, sampled from a patient treated with radiotherapy plus ipilimumab. CDR3 sequence: CASSPLLDSTYGYTF. The CDR3 nucleotides read TGTGCCAGCTCACCTCTTCTGGACAGCACCTATGGCTACACCTTC.